The 3 T cell receptor beta chains below all came from one sample that was sequenced in a study of blood T cells in healthy people across ages. Primers used in a second PCR of about 7 to 12 cycles were a sample-barcoded 5' primer and a J-beta primer mix. TCRdb ran MiXCR on the 5' RACE reads and lists one entry per CDR3 protein. In the table there are just under 900,000 distinct CDR3 sequences, about 28% of which are singletons. The sample comprised blood. Source of these receptors: a woman of 80 years or more in good health.

This clonotype was seen many times. The chain has TRBV6-1 and TRBJ2-5, with D possibly called TRBD1 or TRBD2 (5 bases each). Germline assignment: CDR1 MNHNS and CDR2 SASEGT. The CDR3 spans 13 residues. Trimming removed 3 bases from V and 5 bases from J, with 10 bases in between. CDR3 sequence reads: CASSDRGRETQYF. Here the CDR3 DNA reads TGTGCCAGCAGTGACCGGGGCCGGGAGACCCAGTACTTC.

This clonotype has only a few counts. A much larger clone differs from this one at a single base, so this may be a read error. The chain carries TRBV12-3 or TRBV12-4 and TRBJ2-3; D remains ambiguous. This CDR3 has 14 amino acids. CDR3 sequence: CASSFRHGTDAQYF. In DNA form, the CDR3 reads TGTGCCAGCAGTTTTAGACATGGCACAGATGCGCAGTATTTT.

V usage is TRBV28 and J usage is TRBJ2-3, with D perhaps TRBD2 (6 bases). The V gene lost 2 bases and the J gene lost 2 bases, with 20 bases spanning the gap. The CDR3 covers 18 residues. CDR1 and CDR2 (germline): MDHEN, SYDVKM. CDR3 in amino acids: CASSLGRQARLITDTQYF. The CDR3 DNA reads TGTGCCAGCAGTTTAGGGAGGCAAGCCAGGCTAATCACAGATACGCAGTATTTT. The full variable domain, rest sourced from reference TRBV28 and TRBJ2-3, is DVKVTQSSRYLVKRTGEKVFLECVQDMDHENMFWYRQDPGLGLRLIYFSYDVKMKEKGDIPEGYSVSREKKERFSLILESASTNQTSMYLCASSLGRQARLITDTQYFGPGTRLTVL.